These 28 T cell receptor beta chains were all obtained from the same sample, sequenced in a study of blood T cell repertoires in COVID-19. Data came from immunoSEQ multiplex PCR; TCRdb stores just in-frame clones and leaves some out. The sample has fewer than 250,000 clones; approximately 81% are singletons. The sequencing input was peripheral blood. Source of these receptors: a woman older than 75 with acute or convalescent COVID-19.

The chain employs TRBV5-6 and TRBJ1-5, with D perhaps matching TRBD1 (5 bases). The length of the CDR3 is 14 residues. From germline, CDR1 is SGHDT and CDR2 YYEEEE. V lost 3 bases, J lost 7 bases, and 14 bases lay in between. CDR3 region: CASSSSGLGQPQHF. In DNA form, the CDR3 reads TGTGCCAGCAGCTCCTCAGGGTTGGGACAGCCCCAGCATTTT. Based on the CDR3 plus reference TRBV5-6 and TRBJ1-5, the full variable domain is DAGVTQSPTHLIKTRGQQVTLRCSPKSGHDTVSWYQQALGQGPQFIFQYYEEEERQRGNFPDRFSGHQFPNYSSELNVNALLLGDSALYLCASSSSGLGQPQHFGDGTRLSIL.

The rearrangement links TRBV7-9 to TRBJ1-1, with D tentatively TRBD1 (6 bases). CDR1 SEHNR and CDR2 FQNEAQ come from the germline V gene (reference sequence). Between the trimmed V and J ends, which lost 5 bases and 3 bases, there was a span of 13 bases. CDR3 size: 14 residues. The CDR3 here is CASSVQGWDTEAFF. CDR3 DNA sequence: TGTGCCAGCAGCGTACAGGGATGGGACACTGAAGCTTTCTTT.

V is TRBV6-5 and J is TRBJ2-2; 9 nucleotides line up with TRBD2. This CDR3 contains 14 residues. Germline CDR1 MNHEY, CDR2 SVGAGI. The trim removed 7 bases at V and 4 bases at J, leaving 4 bases unmatched. CDR3 coding DNA: TGTGCCAGCAAAGGGCGGGAGGGCACCGGGGAGCTGTTTTTT. As protein: CASKGREGTGELFF.

This clone appeared once. The rearrangement joins TRBV7-3 to TRBJ1-5; D unresolved. V lost 4 bases to trimming and J lost 3 bases, with 16 bases between them. This CDR3 is built from 16 residues. Germline CDR1 reads SGHTA; CDR2 reads FQGTGA. CDR3: CASSSLSAGHNQPQHF. The CDR3 nucleotides are TGTGCCAGCAGCTCTCTTTCGGCAGGCCACAATCAGCCCCAGCATTTT.

The chain is built from TRBV3-1 (or the pseudogene TRBV3-2) and TRBJ2-7; TRBD1 might be the D (6 bases). In germline, CDR1 is LGHDT, CDR2 YNNKEL (reference sequence). This CDR3 has 14 residues. Trimming pared 1 base from V and 2 bases from J, leaving 9 bases between. The CDR3 nucleotides are TGTGCCAGCAGCCAAGCGACAGGCACCTACGAGCAGTACTTC. It specifies CASSQATGTYEQYF.

This chain links TRBV19 with TRBJ2-7; the match to TRBD1 covers 8 bases. The germline CDR1 and CDR2 sequences are LNHDA and SQIVND (reference sequence). The junction had 12 bases not matched to a gene; V was cut back by 7 bases and J by 7 bases. This CDR3 contains 14 residues. CDR3 bases: TGTGCCAGTAAACCGACAGGGGAACTAAAGGAGCAGTACTTC. It specifies CASKPTGELKEQYF. Full variable domain (rest looked up from reference TRBV19 and TRBJ2-7): DGGITQSPKYLFRKEGQNVTLSCEQNLNHDAMYWYRQDPGQGLRLIYYSQIVNDFQKGDIAEGYSVSREKKESFPLTVTSAQKNPTAFYLCASKPTGELKEQYFGPGTRLTVT.

The genes are TRBV6-5 and TRBJ2-7, with D uncertain. The CDR3 is made up of 15 amino acids. Germline V CDR1 and CDR2: MNHEY, SVGAGI. Trimming took 2 bases from V and 0 from J, leaving 11 bases between them. This chain's CDR3 is CASSYGLAVSYEQYF. Here the CDR3 DNA reads TGTGCCAGCAGTTACGGTTTGGCAGTCTCCTACGAGCAGTACTTC.

The genes are TRBV6-2 or TRBV6-3 and TRBJ2-7; weak D call: TRBD2 (5 bases). Germline values: CDR1 MNHEY, CDR2 SVGEGT. CDR3 size: 15 residues. The V gene lost 6 bases and the J gene lost 6 bases, with 21 bases spanning the gap. The CDR3 region is CASSRTTSIVIEQYF. The CDR3 nucleotides read TGTGCCAGCAGCCGTACTACTAGTATTGTTATCGAGCAGTACTTC.

This chain links TRBV19 with TRBJ1-3; tentatively, D is TRBD1 (6 bases). This CDR3 comprises 15 residues. Germline V CDR1 and CDR2: LNHDA, SQIVND (reference sequence). V was pared by 5 bases and J by 0 bases, with 11 bases between. This CDR3 is CASSSNRDSGNTIYF. The CDR3, as DNA: TGTGCCAGTAGTTCCAACAGGGACTCTGGAAACACCATATATTTT.

The gene calls are TRBV7-9 and TRBJ2-4; 9 bases agree with TRBD1. The CDR3 runs to 12 residues. The V segment lost 6 bases and the J segment 6 bases; nucleotides outside the gene matches: 0. Germline CDR1 and CDR2: SEHNR and FQNEAQ (reference sequence). This CDR3 reads CASRGQGNIQYF. The DNA for the CDR3 is TGTGCCAGCAGGGGACAGGGAAACATTCAGTACTTC.

This sequence joins TRBV7-3 and TRBJ2-2; 10 bases line up with TRBD2. The CDR3 runs to 16 residues. The V gene's germline CDR1 is SGHTA and CDR2 FQGTGA. Losses at the gene ends were 2 bases for V and 4 bases for J; bases not matched to a gene: 4. The CDR3 region is CASSLGAGGPTGELFF. The CDR3 coding sequence is TGTGCCAGCAGCTTAGGAGCGGGGGGGCCCACCGGGGAGCTGTTTTTT.

The genes are TRBV19 and TRBJ2-7; TRBD2 matches at 8 bases. Germline CDR1 is LNHDA and CDR2 is SQIVND (reference sequence). Germline trimming cut 4 bases from V and 2 bases from J; bases unmatched to any gene: 7. This CDR3 region has 15 residues. CDR3 loop: CASSTRGGTAYEQYF. The CDR3 bases are TGTGCCAGTAGTACCCGGGGGGGGACGGCCTACGAGCAGTACTTC.

This chain links TRBV28 with TRBJ2-4; 9 nucleotides match TRBD1. This CDR3 comprises 16 residues. The germline CDR1 and CDR2 sequences are MDHEN and SYDVKM. V lost 2 bases and J lost 1; bases outside the gene matches: 3. The CDR3 region has the DNA TGTGCCAGCAGTTTAAACAGGGGGCAGGCCAAAAACATTCAGTACTTC. Translated: CASSLNRGQAKNIQYF.

The chain employs TRBV9 and TRBJ2-5; 9 bases match TRBD2. Germline loops: CDR1 SGDLS, CDR2 YYNGEE. This CDR3 is built from 16 residues. Losses at the gene ends were 0 bases for V and 2 bases for J; bases not matched to a gene: 5. CDR3 in amino acids: CASSVDGSGGQETQYF. As DNA, the CDR3 is TGTGCCAGCAGCGTAGATGGTAGCGGGGGTCAAGAGACCCAGTACTTC.

The chain carries TRBV2 and TRBJ2-1; D is perhaps TRBD1 (6 bases). Germline CDR1 SNHLY, CDR2 FYNNEI. The V end was cut by 4 bases, the J end by 1 base, with 8 bases between. The CDR3 totals 14 residues. CDR3 sequence (DNA): TGTGCCAGCAGTGTCCAGGGGTCCTACAATGAGCAGTTCTTC. Encoded protein: CASSVQGSYNEQFF.

As regards this clone: The same CDR3 also results from other DNA sequences found in this sample. The chain has TRBV12-5 and TRBJ2-5; 9 positions match TRBD1. This CDR3 contains 14 residues. J gave up 5 bases and V 6 bases, and 7 bases lay outside the gene matches. CDR1 and CDR2 (germline): LGHNT, FRNRAP. DNA for the CDR3: TGTGCTAGTGGGCCACGGACAGGGGAGGAGACCCAGTACTTC. Its protein is CASGPRTGEETQYF.

This sequence joins TRBV19 and TRBJ1-2; D possibly corresponds to TRBD1 (6 bases). There are 16 residues in the CDR3. Germline CDR1 and CDR2: LNHDA and SQIVND (reference sequence). Trimming pared 9 bases from V and 5 bases from J, leaving 25 bases between. CDR3 protein: CASKIQGNSLWYGYTF. The CDR3 region has the DNA TGTGCCAGCAAGATACAGGGTAACAGCCTTTGGTATGGCTACACCTTC.

This clone has a single count. The chain carries TRBV11-1 and TRBJ1-1; tentative D call: TRBD1 (6 bases). The CDR3 loop spans 14 amino acids. Trimming took off 5 bases at V and 6 bases at J, with 16 bases between the two ends. Germline V gene data show CDR1 as SGHAT and CDR2 as FQDESV (reference sequence). This CDR3 is CASSRTEVVSEAFF. In DNA, the CDR3 is TGTGCCAGCAGCCGGACAGAGGTAGTCTCTGAAGCTTTCTTT.

This chain links TRBV30 with TRBJ2-1; 9 bases align to TRBD2. The CDR3 is 14 amino acids. Per germline, CDR1 GTSNPN and CDR2 SVGIG (reference sequence). With V trimmed by 6 bases and J by 8 bases, 11 bases remained unmatched. The CDR3 nucleotides are TGTGCCTGCACCTCTAGCGGGACCGGCGATGAGCAGTTCTTC. It yields the protein CACTSSGTGDEQFF. Full variable domain (remainder filled in from reference TRBV30 and TRBJ2-1): SQTIHQWPATLVQPVGSPLSLECTVEGTSNPNLYWYRQAAGRGLQLLFYSVGIGQISSEVPQNLSASRPQDRQFILSSKKLLLSDSGFYLCACTSSGTGDEQFFGPGTRLTVL.

The chain couples TRBV7-2 to TRBJ2-5, with TRBD1 identical over 8 bases. The germline V gene encodes CDR1 SGHTA and CDR2 FQGNSA. V dropped 5 bases and J dropped 2; count of bases not matched to a gene: 4. The length of the CDR3 is 14 residues. Written as DNA, the CDR3 is TGTGCCAGCAGCCGGAACAGGGGGCAAGAGACCCAGTACTTC. This codes for CASSRNRGQETQYF.

This clone was seen once. J is TRBJ1-2 and V is TRBV4-3; TRBD1 might be the D (5 bases). Germline V gene sequence: CDR1 LGHNA, CDR2 YSLEER. The CDR3 is 14 residues long. Trimming removed 0 bases at V and 7 bases at J, with 12 bases between. The CDR3 bases are TGCGCCAGCAGCCAAGATCGCGGGACGAGTGGCTACACCTTC. Protein: CASSQDRGTSGYTF.

The chain has TRBV10-2 and TRBJ1-1; D remains unclear. Germline V gives CDR1 WSHSY, CDR2 SAAADI. The CDR3 totals 12 residues. The V end was cut by 6 bases, the J end by 6 bases, with 11 bases between. CDR3 residues: CASRRQRPEAFF. The CDR3, as DNA: TGCGCCAGCAGGCGGCAGCGGCCTGAAGCTTTCTTT.

The chain has TRBV7-3 and TRBJ2-1, with D perhaps TRBD1 (8 bases). The germline V gene encodes CDR1 SGHTA and CDR2 FQGTGA. The CDR3 contains 15 residues. V was cut by 5 bases and J by 5 bases, with 16 bases left in between. The chain's CDR3 is CASSKQGDYHNEQFF. CDR3 in DNA: TGTGCCAGCAGCAAACAGGGGGACTATCACAATGAGCAGTTCTTC.

The gene calls are TRBV29-1 and TRBJ2-5, with 7 nucleotides matching TRBD2. Germline CDR1 reads SQVTM; CDR2 reads ANQGSEA. The CDR3 spans 13 residues. The V and J ends lost 7 bases and 1 base, in that order; junction bases with no gene match: 6. CDR3 in amino acids: CSDLASGQETQYF. The CDR3 DNA reads as TGCAGCGATCTGGCTAGCGGCCAAGAGACCCAGTACTTC.

The CDR3 reads CASSRTGIYGYTF. The CDR3 DNA follows: TGTGCCAGTAGTCGGACAGGGATCTATGGCTACACCTTC. The chain recombines TRBV19 with TRBJ1-2, with 8 bases aligning to TRBD1. V lost 5 bases to trimming and J lost 4 bases; unmatched junction nucleotides: 3. There are 13 residues in the CDR3. Germline-derived CDR1 and CDR2 are LNHDA and SQIVND (reference sequence).

This chain links TRBV19 with TRBJ2-5, with 10 bases aligning to TRBD2. The CDR3 is 15 residues long. In germline, CDR1 is LNHDA, CDR2 SQIVND (reference sequence). Trimming took 5 bases from V and 2 from J; bases not matched to a gene: 5. CDR3 in DNA: TGTGCCAGTAGTCTGGGACTAGCGCAACAAGAGACCCAGTACTTC. It is translated as CASSLGLAQQETQYF.

This clone appeared once. This chain connects TRBV12-3 or TRBV12-4 to TRBJ1-6; no firm D call. The CDR3 spans 12 residues. The V and J ends lost 5 bases and 8 bases respectively, with 7 bases between them. The CDR3 sequence: CASSPVHSPLHF. Written as DNA, the CDR3 is TGTGCCAGCAGTCCGGTTCATTCACCCCTCCACTTT.

The chain is built from TRBV18 and TRBJ1-2; no definite D call. The CDR3 loop spans 15 amino acids. Trimming shortened V by 3 bases and J by 6 bases, and 17 bases separated the two germline ends. Germline V gene sequence: CDR1 KGHSH, CDR2 LQKENI. The CDR3 sequence is CASSPPARVTDGYTF. The DNA of the CDR3 is TGTGCCAGCTCACCCCCGGCCCGGGTAACGGATGGCTACACCTTC.